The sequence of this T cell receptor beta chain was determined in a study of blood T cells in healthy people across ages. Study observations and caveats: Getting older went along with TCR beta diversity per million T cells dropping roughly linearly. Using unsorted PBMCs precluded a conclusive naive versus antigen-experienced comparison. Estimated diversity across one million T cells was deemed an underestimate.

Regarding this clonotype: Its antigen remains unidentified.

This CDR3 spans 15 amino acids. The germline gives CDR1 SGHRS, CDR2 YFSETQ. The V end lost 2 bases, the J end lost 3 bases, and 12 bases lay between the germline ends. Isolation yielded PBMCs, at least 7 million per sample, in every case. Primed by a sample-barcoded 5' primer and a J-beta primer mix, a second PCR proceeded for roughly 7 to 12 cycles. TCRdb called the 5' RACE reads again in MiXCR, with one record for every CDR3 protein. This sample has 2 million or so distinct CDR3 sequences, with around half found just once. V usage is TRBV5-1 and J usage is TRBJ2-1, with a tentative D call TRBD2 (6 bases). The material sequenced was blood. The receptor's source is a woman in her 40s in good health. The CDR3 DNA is TGCGCCAGCAGCTTTTACGGGGGTCTCTACAATGAGCAGTTCTTC. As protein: CASSFYGGLYNEQFF. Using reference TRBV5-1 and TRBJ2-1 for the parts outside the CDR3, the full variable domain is KAGVTQTPRYLIKTRGQQVTLSCSPISGHRSVSWYQQTPGQGLQFLFEYFSETQRNKGNFPGRFSGRQFSNSRSEMNVSTLELGDSALYLCASSFYGGLYNEQFFGPGTRLTVL.